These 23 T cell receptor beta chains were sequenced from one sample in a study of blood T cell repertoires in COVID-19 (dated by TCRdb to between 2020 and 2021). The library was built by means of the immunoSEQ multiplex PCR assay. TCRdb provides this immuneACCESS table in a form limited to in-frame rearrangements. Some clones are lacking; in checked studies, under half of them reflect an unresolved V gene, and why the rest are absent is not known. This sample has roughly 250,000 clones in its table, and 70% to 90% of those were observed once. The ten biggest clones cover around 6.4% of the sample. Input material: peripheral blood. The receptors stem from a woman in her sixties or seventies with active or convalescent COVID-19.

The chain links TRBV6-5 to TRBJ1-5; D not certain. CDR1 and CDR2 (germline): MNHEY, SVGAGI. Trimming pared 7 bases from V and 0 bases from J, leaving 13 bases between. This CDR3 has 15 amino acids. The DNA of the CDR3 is TGTGCCAGCACCCCCCTCTGGCCTAGCAATCAGCCCCAGCATTTT. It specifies CASTPLWPSNQPQHF.

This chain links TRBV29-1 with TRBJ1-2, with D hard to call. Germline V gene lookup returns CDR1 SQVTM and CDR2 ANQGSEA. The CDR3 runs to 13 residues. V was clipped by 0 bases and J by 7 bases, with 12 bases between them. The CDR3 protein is CSVEESRIGGYTF. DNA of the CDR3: TGCAGCGTTGAAGAAAGCAGGATCGGTGGCTACACCTTC.

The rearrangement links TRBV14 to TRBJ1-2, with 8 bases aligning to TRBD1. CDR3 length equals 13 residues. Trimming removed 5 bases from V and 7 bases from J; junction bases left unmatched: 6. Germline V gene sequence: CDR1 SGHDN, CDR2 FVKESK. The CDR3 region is CASSTRQGFGYTF. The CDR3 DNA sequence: TGTGCCAGCAGCACCCGACAGGGGTTTGGCTACACCTTC.

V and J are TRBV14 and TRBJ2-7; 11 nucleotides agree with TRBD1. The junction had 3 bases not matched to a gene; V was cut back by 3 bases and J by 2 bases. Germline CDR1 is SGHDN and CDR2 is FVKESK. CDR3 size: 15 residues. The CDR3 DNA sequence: TGTGCCAGCAGCCAGGGGGACAGGGGGACCTACGAGCAGTACGTC. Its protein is CASSQGDRGTYEQYV.

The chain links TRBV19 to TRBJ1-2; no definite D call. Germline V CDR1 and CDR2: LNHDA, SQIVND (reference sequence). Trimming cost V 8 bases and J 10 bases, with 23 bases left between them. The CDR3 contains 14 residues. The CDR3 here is CASCLREGLGPYTF. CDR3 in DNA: TGTGCCAGTTGTCTCCGGGAGGGCCTTGGTCCCTACACCTTC.

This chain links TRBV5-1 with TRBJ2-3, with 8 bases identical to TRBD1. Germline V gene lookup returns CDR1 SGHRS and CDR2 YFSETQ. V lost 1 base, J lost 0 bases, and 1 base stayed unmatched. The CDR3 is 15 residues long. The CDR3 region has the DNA TGCGCCAGCAGCTTGAGACAGGGGAGCACAGATACGCAGTATTTT. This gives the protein CASSLRQGSTDTQYF. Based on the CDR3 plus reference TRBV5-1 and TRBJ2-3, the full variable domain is KAGVTQTPRYLIKTRGQQVTLSCSPISGHRSVSWYQQTPGQGLQFLFEYFSETQRNKGNFPGRFSGRQFSNSRSEMNVSTLELGDSALYLCASSLRQGSTDTQYFGPGTRLTVL.

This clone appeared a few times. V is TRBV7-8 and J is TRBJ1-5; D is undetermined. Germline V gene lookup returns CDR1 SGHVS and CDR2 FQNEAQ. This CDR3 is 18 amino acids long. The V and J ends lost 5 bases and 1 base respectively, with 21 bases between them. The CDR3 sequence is CASSSPGMVVESNQPQHF. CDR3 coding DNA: TGTGCCAGCAGCAGCCCCGGGATGGTGGTAGAAAGCAATCAGCCCCAGCATTTT.

In DNA, the CDR3 is TGTGCCTGGATCTCCCGACGGGGGGGGACCCAAGAGACCCAGTACTTC. Encoded protein: CAWISRRGGTQETQYF. This chain links TRBV30 with TRBJ2-5, with 8 bases lining up with TRBD2. The CDR3 loop spans 16 amino acids. The V and J ends lost 4 bases and 1 base, in that order; junction bases with no gene match: 11. The germline gives CDR1 GTSNPN, CDR2 SVGIG (reference sequence).

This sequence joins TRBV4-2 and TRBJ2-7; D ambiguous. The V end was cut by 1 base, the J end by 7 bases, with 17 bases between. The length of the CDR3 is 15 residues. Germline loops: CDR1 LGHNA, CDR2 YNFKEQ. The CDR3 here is CASSQVSGLSSEQYF. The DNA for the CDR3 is TGTGCCAGCAGCCAAGTCTCAGGATTGAGTAGTGAGCAGTACTTC.

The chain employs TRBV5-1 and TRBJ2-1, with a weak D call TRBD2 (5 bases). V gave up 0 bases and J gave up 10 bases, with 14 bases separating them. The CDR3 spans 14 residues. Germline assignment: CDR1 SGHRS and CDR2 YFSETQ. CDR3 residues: CASSLDLTKFEQFF. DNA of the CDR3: TGCGCCAGCAGCTTGGACCTGACTAAATTCGAGCAGTTCTTC.

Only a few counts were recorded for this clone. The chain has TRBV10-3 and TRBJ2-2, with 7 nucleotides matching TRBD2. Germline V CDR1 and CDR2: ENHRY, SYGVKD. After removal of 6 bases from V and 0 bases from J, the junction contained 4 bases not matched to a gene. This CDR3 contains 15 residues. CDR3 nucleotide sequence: TGTGCCATCAGGGGCGGGGGACCGAACACCGGGGAGCTGTTTTTT. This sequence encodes CAIRGGGPNTGELFF.

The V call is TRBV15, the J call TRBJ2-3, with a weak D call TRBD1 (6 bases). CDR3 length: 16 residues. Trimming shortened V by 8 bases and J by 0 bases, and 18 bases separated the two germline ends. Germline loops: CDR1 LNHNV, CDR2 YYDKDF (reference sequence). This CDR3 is CATFDRDIASTDTQYF. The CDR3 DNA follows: TGTGCCACCTTCGACCGGGACATAGCTAGCACAGATACGCAGTATTTT. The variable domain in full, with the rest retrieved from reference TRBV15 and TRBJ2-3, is DAMVIQNPRYQVTQFGKPVTLSCSQTLNHNVMYWYQQKSSQAPKLLFHYYDKDFNNEADTPDNFQSRRPNTSFCFLDIRSPGLGDTAMYLCATFDRDIASTDTQYFGPGTRLTVL.

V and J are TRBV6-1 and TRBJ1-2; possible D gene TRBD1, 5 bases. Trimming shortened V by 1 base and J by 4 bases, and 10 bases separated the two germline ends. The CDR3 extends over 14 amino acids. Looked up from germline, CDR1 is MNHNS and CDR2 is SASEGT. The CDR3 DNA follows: TGTGCCAGCAGTGAAGGGGGCAGCTTCTATGGCTACACCTTC. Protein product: CASSEGGSFYGYTF.

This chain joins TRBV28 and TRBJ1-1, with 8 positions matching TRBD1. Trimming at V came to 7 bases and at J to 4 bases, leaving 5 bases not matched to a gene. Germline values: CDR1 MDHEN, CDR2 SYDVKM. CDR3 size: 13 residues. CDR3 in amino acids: CASKQTGGTEAFF. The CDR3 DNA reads TGTGCCAGCAAACAAACAGGGGGCACTGAAGCTTTCTTT.

The CDR3 DNA reads TGTGCCAGCAGTTGGGGGGGGCTAGCGGAGCTTACGAACACCGGGGAGCTGTTTTTT. Translation: CASSWGGLAELTNTGELFF. V gene TRBV27 combines with J gene TRBJ2-2, with D possibly being TRBD2 (7 bases). V dropped 4 bases and J dropped 0 bases, with 21 bases sitting between them. The CDR3 runs to 19 residues. Germline CDR1 and CDR2: MNHEY and SMNVEV (reference sequence).

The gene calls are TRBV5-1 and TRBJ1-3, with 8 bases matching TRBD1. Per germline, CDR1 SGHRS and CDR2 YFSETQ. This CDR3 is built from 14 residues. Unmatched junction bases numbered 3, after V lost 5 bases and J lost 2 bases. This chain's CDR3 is CASRSTGAGNTIYF. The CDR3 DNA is TGCGCCAGCAGATCGACAGGGGCTGGAAACACCATATATTTT. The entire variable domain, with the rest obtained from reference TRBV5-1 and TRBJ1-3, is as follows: KAGVTQTPRYLIKTRGQQVTLSCSPISGHRSVSWYQQTPGQGLQFLFEYFSETQRNKGNFPGRFSGRQFSNSRSEMNVSTLELGDSALYLCASRSTGAGNTIYFGEGSWLTVV.

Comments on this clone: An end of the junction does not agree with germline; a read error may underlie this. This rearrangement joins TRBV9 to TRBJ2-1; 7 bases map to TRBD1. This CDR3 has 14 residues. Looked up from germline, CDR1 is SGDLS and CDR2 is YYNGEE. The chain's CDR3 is CASSVGGTALEKFF. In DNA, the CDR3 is TGTGCCAGCAGCGTAGGGGGGACAGCCCTTGAGAAGTTCTTC.

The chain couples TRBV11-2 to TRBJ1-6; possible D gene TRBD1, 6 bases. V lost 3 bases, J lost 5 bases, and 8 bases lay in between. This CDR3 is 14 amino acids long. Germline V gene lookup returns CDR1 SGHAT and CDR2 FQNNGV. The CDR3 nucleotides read TGTGCCAGCAGCTTGAGGGGGAATAATTCACCCCTCCACTTT. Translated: CASSLRGNNSPLHF. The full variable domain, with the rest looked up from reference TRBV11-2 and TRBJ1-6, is EAGVAQSPRYKIIEKRQSVAFWCNPISGHATLYWYQQILGQGPKLLIQFQNNGVVDDSQLPKDRFSAERLKGVDSTLKIQPAKLEDSAVYLCASSLRGNNSPLHFGNGTRLTVT.

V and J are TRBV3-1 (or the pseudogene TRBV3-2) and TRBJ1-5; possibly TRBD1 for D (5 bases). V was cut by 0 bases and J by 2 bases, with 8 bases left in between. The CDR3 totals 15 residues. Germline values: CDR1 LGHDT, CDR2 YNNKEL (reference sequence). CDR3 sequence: CASSQDMTGNQPQHF. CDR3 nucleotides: TGTGCCAGCAGCCAAGATATGACAGGCAATCAGCCCCAGCATTTT.

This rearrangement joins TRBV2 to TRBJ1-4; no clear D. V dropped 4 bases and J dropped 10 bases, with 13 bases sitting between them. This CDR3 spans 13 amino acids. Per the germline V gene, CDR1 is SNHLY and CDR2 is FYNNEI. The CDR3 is CASSGAGSGKLFF. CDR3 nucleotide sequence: TGTGCCAGCAGTGGGGCAGGCTCCGGAAAACTGTTTTTT.

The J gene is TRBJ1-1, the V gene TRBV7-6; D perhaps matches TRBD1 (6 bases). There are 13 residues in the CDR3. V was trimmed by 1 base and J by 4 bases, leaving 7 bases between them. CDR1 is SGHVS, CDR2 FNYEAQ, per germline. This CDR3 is CASSLGGGTEAFF. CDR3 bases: TGTGCCAGCAGCTTAGGAGGGGGCACTGAAGCTTTCTTT.

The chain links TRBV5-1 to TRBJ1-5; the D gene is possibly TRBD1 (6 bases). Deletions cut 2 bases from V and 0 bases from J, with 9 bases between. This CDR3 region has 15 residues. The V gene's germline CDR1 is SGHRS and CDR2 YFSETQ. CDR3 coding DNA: TGCGCCAGCAGCTTTGCAGGGGATAGCAATCAGCCCCAGCATTTT. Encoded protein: CASSFAGDSNQPQHF.

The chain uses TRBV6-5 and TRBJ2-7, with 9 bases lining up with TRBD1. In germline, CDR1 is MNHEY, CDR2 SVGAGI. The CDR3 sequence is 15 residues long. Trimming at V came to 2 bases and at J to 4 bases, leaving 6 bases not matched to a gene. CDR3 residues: CASSYGGTGPYEQYF. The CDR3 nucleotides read TGTGCCAGCAGTTACGGGGGGACAGGGCCATACGAGCAGTACTTC.